The rows below give T cell receptor beta chains drawn from one sample of a study of T cells in Graves' hyperthyroidism and ophthalmopathy. TCRdb reanalysed the multiplex PCR reads using MiXCR and keeps one entry per CDR3 protein. The table has about 460,000 distinct CDR3 sequences, around a fifth seen once; the top ten hold around 47%. Sequenced sample: blood. Receptors were obtained from a woman in her 70s with Graves' ophthalmopathy. The CDR3 runs from the conserved cysteine through the conserved F or W. Fields, in order: D gene, V gene, CDR3 length, CDR3 protein. The D gene is left open where the match is weak.

TRBD2 TRBV11-1 16 CASSLWTGGPGNEQFF
TRBD2 TRBV5-1 16 CASSPGTSGRLNEQFF
- TRBV2 14 CASSEAGTRETQYF
- TRBV6-1 13 CATLREGSYGYTF
- TRBV20-1 14 CSARDWGGQTEQFF
- TRBV19 16 CASSMTSSAPYNEQFF
TRBD1 TRBV6-1 13 CASSLGQGFEQYF
TRBD1 TRBV3-1 16 CASSQGPTGTGTEAFF
TRBD2 TRBV27 14 CASTPASGINEQYF
- TRBV12-3/TRBV12-4 14 CASRASSYNSPLHF
TRBD1 TRBV28 14 CASTTWGTGLGYTF
- TRBV7-8 15 CASSSTAGGTYGYTF
- TRBV12-3/TRBV12-4 14 CASSLSTSYNEQFF
- TRBV7-2 14 CASSPPAIGETQYF
- TRBV28 17 CASSFSYSASGANVLTF
- TRBV15 15 CATSRDIALPPEQFF
TRBD2 TRBV2 13 CASTRERTDTQYF
TRBD1 TRBV20-1 13 CSASNRGLNEQYF